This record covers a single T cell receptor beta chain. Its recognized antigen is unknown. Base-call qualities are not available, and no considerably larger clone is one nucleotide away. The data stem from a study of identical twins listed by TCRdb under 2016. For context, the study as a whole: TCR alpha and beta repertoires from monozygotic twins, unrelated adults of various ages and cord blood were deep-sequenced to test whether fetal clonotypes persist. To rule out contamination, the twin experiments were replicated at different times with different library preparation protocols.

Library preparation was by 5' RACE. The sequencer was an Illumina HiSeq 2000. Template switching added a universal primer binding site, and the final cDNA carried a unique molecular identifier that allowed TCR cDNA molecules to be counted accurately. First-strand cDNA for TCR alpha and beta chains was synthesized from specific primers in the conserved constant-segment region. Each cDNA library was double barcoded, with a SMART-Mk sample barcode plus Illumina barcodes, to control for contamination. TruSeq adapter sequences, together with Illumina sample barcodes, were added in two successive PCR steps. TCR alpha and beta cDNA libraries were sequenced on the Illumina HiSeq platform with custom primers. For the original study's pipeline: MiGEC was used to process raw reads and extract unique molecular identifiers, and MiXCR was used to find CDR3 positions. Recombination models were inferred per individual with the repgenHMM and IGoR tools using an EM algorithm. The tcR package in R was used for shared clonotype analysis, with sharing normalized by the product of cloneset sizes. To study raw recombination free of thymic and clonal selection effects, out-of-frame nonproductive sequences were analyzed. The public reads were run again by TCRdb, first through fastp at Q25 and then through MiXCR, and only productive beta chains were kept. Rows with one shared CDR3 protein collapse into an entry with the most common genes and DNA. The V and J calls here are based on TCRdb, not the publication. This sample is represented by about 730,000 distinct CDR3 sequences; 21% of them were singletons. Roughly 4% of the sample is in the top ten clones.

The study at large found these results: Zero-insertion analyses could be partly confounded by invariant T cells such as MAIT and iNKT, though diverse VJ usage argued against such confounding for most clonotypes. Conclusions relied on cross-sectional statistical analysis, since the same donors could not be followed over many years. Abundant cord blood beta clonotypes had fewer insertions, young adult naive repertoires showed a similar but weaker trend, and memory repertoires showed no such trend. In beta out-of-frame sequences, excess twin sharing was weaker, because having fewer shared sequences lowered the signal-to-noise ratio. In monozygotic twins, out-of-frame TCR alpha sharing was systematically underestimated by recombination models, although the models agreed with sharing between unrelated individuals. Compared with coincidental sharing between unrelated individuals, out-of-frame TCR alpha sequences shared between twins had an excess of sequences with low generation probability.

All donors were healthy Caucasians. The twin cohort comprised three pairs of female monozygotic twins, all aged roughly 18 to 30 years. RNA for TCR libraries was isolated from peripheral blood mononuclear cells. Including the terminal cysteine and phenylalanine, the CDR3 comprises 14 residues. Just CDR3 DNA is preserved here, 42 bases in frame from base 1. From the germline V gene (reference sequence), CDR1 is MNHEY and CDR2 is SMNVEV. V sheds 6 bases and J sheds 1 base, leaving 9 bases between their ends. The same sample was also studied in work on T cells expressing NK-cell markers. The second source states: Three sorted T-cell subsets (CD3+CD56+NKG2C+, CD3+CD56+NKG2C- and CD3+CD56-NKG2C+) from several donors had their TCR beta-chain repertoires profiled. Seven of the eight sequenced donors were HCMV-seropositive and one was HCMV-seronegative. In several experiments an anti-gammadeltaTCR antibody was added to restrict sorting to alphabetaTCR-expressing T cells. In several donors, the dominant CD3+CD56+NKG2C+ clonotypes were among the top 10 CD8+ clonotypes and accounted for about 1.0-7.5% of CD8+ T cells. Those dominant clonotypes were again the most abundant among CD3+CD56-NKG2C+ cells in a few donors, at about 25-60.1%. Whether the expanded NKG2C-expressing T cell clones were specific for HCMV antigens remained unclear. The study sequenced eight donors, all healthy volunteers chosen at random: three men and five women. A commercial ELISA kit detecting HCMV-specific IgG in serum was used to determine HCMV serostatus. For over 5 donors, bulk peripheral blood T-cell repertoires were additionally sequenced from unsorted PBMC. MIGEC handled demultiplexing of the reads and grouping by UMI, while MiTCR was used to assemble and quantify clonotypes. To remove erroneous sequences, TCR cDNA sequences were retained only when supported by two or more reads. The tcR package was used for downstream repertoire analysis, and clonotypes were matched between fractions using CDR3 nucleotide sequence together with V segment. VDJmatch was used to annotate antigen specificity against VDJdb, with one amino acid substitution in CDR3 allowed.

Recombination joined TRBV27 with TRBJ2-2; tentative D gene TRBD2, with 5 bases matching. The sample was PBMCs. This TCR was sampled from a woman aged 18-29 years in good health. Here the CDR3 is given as CASSHGLNTGELFF. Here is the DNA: TGTGCCAGCAGCCACGGACTGAACACCGGGGAGCTGTTTTTT.